Only a few counts were recorded for the clone carrying this TCR beta chain. These data come from a study of CD8+ T cells in alopecia areata. Sequencing templates came from extracted RNA that was reverse transcribed into cDNA. Assay: immunoSEQ multiplex PCR; the TCRdb copy retains only in-frame clones and omits some. The sample lists roughly 200,000 clones, roughly 60% occurring once. The CDR3 runs to 13 residues. V dropped 3 bases and J dropped 5 bases, with 7 bases sitting between them. From germline, CDR1 is LGHNT and CDR2 FRNRAP. The specimen was CD4+ T cells sorted from blood, collected at week 0. This TCR came from a human donor with alopecia areata. The genes are TRBV12-5 and TRBJ2-2; D remains ambiguous. CDR3: CASGLRRTGELFF. For the CDR3, the DNA is TGTGCTAGTGGTTTACGGCGTACCGGGGAGCTGTTTTTT.